This T cell receptor beta chain comes out of a study of shared clonotypes between healthy human individuals. Study-wide context: Donor composition was a couple of women and a few men, aged 18 to 49. Three plates were used per donor for CD4 naive, three for CD4 memory, two for CD8 naive and one for CD8 memory.

Only in-frame clones appear in the TCRdb table, and some are missing; sequencing was by immunoSEQ multiplex PCR. The sample consists of about 580,000 clones, roughly 98% of them appearing once. Findings and caveats of the study: Of the naive CD4 clonotypes, approximately 5% were shared across several donors.

On this clone itself: The target antigen is unknown.

CD8 cells classed as naive were CD45RO-negative and positively selected for CCR7, excluding terminally differentiated effector memory CD45RA+ cells. Donors had no recently reported acute infections or vaccinations and were HIV-negative. Germline CDR1 SNHLY, CDR2 FYNNEI. The length of the CDR3 is 15 residues. The ends were cut back, 5 bases at V and 0 bases at J, with 12 bases in the middle. The TCR sequence derives from a man aged 25 to 40 in good health. Sequenced material: naive CD8+ T cells sorted from blood. The genes are TRBV2 and TRBJ2-3, with D possibly matching TRBD1 (6 bases). CDR3 DNA sequence: TGTGCCAGCAGTTTTATGGGGGCGAGCACAGATACGCAGTATTTT. Its protein is CASSFMGASTDTQYF.